Listed here is a single T cell receptor beta chain. Trimming stripped 0 bases from V and 5 bases from J, with 11 bases between. The CDR3 contains 14 residues. Germline loops: CDR1 SGHDT, CDR2 YYEEEE. Method: immunoSEQ multiplex PCR; TCRdb's copy keeps in-frame clones and lacks some. Of some 180,000 clones listed, about 76% were seen once; the top ten hold approximately 8.6%. These data are taken from a study of blood T cell repertoires in COVID-19. Across the study: Both acute and convalescent COVID-19 samples were obtained from the United States, Italy and Spain. Sources were T cells, B-cell-depleted T cells, or PBMCs; the material itself was cDNA or gDNA.

The receptor was isolated from a woman between 50 and 59 years old with active or convalescent COVID-19. V gene TRBV5-6 combines with J gene TRBJ1-2; TRBD1 might be the D (6 bases). The sequencing sample was made of peripheral blood. CDR3 in amino acids: CASSLAWDKYGYTF. CDR3 bases: TGTGCCAGCAGCTTGGCCTGGGACAAATATGGCTACACCTTC.